Each of the 5 T cell receptor beta chains below was sequenced from the same sample in a study of post-analysis software for immune sequencing data. Whole-study findings and limits: In patients, TRBV5-6, TRBV5-1 and TRBV20-1 belonged to roughly five TRBV segments found more frequently than in controls.

These TCRs' antigens remain unknown. Prepared libraries of TCR beta cDNA carried unique molecular identifiers. TCRdb ran MiXCR on the PCR reads and lists one entry per CDR3 protein. Here the sample spans hundreds of thousands of distinct CDR3 sequences, just under 30% being singletons. Sequencing used blood. The origin of the receptors is a girl aged 5-17 years with multiple sclerosis.

V and J are TRBV29-1 and TRBJ1-1; TRBD1 matches at 7 bases. With V trimmed by 5 bases and J by 0 bases, 9 bases remained unmatched. The CDR3 contains 15 residues. Germline V gene data show CDR1 as SQVTM and CDR2 as ANQGSEA. CDR3 in DNA: TGCAGCGTTAGAATTACCGGGACAGTGAACACTGAAGCTTTCTTT. It is translated as CSVRITGTVNTEAFF.

This chain joins TRBV20-1 and TRBJ2-7; D unclear. Trimming took off 6 bases at V and 4 bases at J, with 13 bases between the two ends. Germline lookup yields CDR1 DFQATT and CDR2 SNEGSKA (reference sequence). This CDR3 contains 12 residues. CDR3 coding DNA: TGCAGTGCCCCTCCGCGAGGATACGAGCAGTACTTC. This sequence encodes CSAPPRGYEQYF.

The DNA of the CDR3 is TGTGCCAGCAACCTAGCGGGGGGGCCCGGCACAGATACGCAGTATTTT. Protein product: CASNLAGGPGTDTQYF. The chain recombines TRBV27 with TRBJ2-3; the match to TRBD2 covers 12 bases. In germline, CDR1 is MNHEY, CDR2 SMNVEV (reference sequence). With V trimmed by 7 bases and J by 1 base, 6 bases remained unmatched. This CDR3 spans 16 amino acids.

A few counts support this clonotype. V usage is TRBV27 and J usage is TRBJ1-1; perhaps TRBD1 as D (5 bases). In germline, CDR1 is MNHEY, CDR2 SMNVEV (reference sequence). Trimming left V 2 bases short and J 11 bases short, with 18 bases between. There are 14 residues in the CDR3. The CDR3 DNA reads as TGTGCCAGCAGTTTACTCGACAGCCGCGGGACGGCTTTCTTT. Amino acids: CASSLLDSRGTAFF.

The V gene is TRBV4-1, the J gene TRBJ1-1; the match to TRBD1 covers 10 bases. V lost 3 bases and J lost 7; bases outside the gene matches: 8. This CDR3 has 15 residues. Germline V gene sequence: CDR1 MGHRA, CDR2 YSYEKL. DNA for the CDR3: TGCGCCAGCAGCCACCCGGACAGGGGGAACGGTGAAGCTTTCTTT. This gives the protein CASSHPDRGNGEAFF.